This TCR beta chain was identified during a study of T-cell memory formation after mild COVID-19. Study-wide context: Largely donor-specific sequence clusters came from two donors.

TCRalpha and TCRbeta libraries used 5'RACE with constant-segment primers and UMIs. Using its own MiXCR run on the 5' RACE reads, TCRdb lists one record per CDR3 protein. Of 150,000 to 200,000 distinct CDR3 sequences listed, 25% to 40% are singletons. This clonotype occurred a few times. Antigen: not known. Germline and junction disagree at one end, which may indicate a read error. The V gene's germline CDR1 is MNHNY and CDR2 SVGAGI (reference sequence). CDR3 length: 16 residues. Study-level findings and limits: Second-wave clones peaking on day 37 lacked confirmed SARS-CoV-2 specificity. Prior to infection, memory already included some responding clones, suggesting cross-reactive memory joined.

This chain uses TRBV6-6 with TRBJ2-1, with TRBD2 matching 10 bases. The sequencing sample was made of PBMCs or a T cell subset sorted from them (not recorded which). The receptor's source is an adult woman who had mild COVID-19 (a few samples of this study predate the infection). Cell type and time point are not known. CDR3 nucleotide sequence: TGTGCCAGCCCCTTTCCGGGACTAGCGTCCTGCAATGAGCAGTTCTTC. Amino acids: CASPFPGLASCNEQFF.